The rows below give T cell receptor beta chains drawn from one sample of a study of blood T cell repertoires in COVID-19. Profiling relied on immunoSEQ multiplex PCR, and the TCRdb table lists in-frame clones only, not all of them. This sample has approximately 100,000 clones; roughly 84% occur once, and the top ten carry roughly 6%. Sequencing was performed on peripheral blood. The receptors come from a human donor in a cohort sampled during active COVID-19. Each CDR3 is given with its conserved first and last residue. D genes are given only for firm matches. A clone size is listed for some rows: how often the clone was seen (once, few, many), or a class if it is expanded.

>TRBJ2-7|TRBV28|once|TRBD1
CASSLLHRGHEQYF
TGTGCCAGCAGTTTACTCCACAGGGGCCACGAGCAGTACTTC
>TRBJ1-1|TRBV5-1|-|-
CASSLDSSTNSEAFF
TGCGCCAGCAGCTTGGACAGCAGTACGAACTCTGAAGCTTTCTTT
>TRBJ2-7|TRBV15|-|-
CATSRAEGSNEQYF
TGTGCCACCAGCAGAGCGGAGGGGAGTAACGAGCAGTACTTC
>TRBJ1-1|TRBV15|-|-
CATSRSGETEAFF
TGTGCCACCAGCAGGTCAGGGGAGACTGAAGCTTTCTTT
>TRBJ2-3|TRBV3-1/TRBV3-2|-|-
CASSQRGGGPTDTQYF
TGTGCCAGCAGCCAACGGGGTGGAGGGCCCACAGATACGCAGTATTTT
>TRBJ2-1|TRBV2|-|TRBD1
CASSQGARSYNEQFF
TGTGCCAGCAGTCAGGGGGCAAGGTCCTACAATGAGCAGTTCTTC
>TRBJ2-3|TRBV10-1|-|TRBD2
CASSNSMTGLAGEDTQYF
TGCGCCAGCAGTAACTCTATGACAGGACTAGCGGGAGAAGATACGCAGTATTTT
>TRBJ1-4|TRBV6-6|-|TRBD1
CASSYTGTGDEKLFF
TGTGCCAGCAGTTACACCGGGACAGGCGATGAAAAACTGTTTTTT
>TRBJ2-6|TRBV5-1|-|-
CASSAEALSGANVLTF
TGCGCCAGCAGCGCCGAGGCTCTCTCTGGGGCCAACGTCCTGACTTTC
>TRBJ2-3|TRBV12-5|-|-
CASGLGGATTTDTQYF
TGTGCTAGTGGTTTGGGGGGCGCCACTACCACAGATACGCAGTATTTT
>TRBJ1-1|TRBV2|-|-
CASSDPQLGGEGVNTEAFF
TGTGCCAGCAGTGACCCCCAATTGGGTGGGGAAGGGGTGAACACTGAAGCTTTCTTT
>TRBJ2-1|TRBV10-3|-|TRBD1
CAISESKRGPYNEQFF
TGTGCCATCAGTGAGTCGAAAAGGGGGCCCTACAATGAGCAGTTCTTC
>TRBJ1-2|TRBV19|few|-
CASSTWDTPNYGYTF
TGTGCCAGTAGTACGTGGGACACCCCTAACTATGGCTACACCTTC
>TRBJ2-3|TRBV20-1|-|-
CSASRADTQYF
TGCAGTGCTAGTCGCGCAGATACGCAGTATTTT